The 9 T cell receptor beta chains listed next were all sequenced from one sample in a study of T cell responses to AZD1222 COVID-19 vaccine (dated by TCRdb to the early 2020s). The library relied on the immunoSEQ multiplex PCR assay. Sourced from immuneACCESS, this table was stored by TCRdb with only in-frame sequences that have V and J called. A share of the clones is absent; for the studies checked, an unresolved V gene accounts for under half, and the remainder has no known explanation. This sample has over 130,000 clones in its table, and approximately 86% of those were observed once. The ten top clones hold approximately 3.7% of the sample. In the paper's terms, the time point label means: baseline before first vaccination. Specimen: peripheral blood, collected on day 0 of AZD1222 vaccination. The receptors shown here come from an adult in good health.

The V gene is TRBV6-5, the J gene TRBJ1-2; 7 positions match TRBD1. V gave up 2 bases and J gave up 0 bases; unmatched junction bases: 6. The CDR3 spans 16 residues. CDR1 and CDR2 (germline): MNHEY, SVGAGI. The CDR3 sequence: CASSYLLGQSNYGYTF. CDR3 nucleotide sequence: TGTGCCAGCAGTTACCTTTTGGGACAGTCTAACTATGGCTACACCTTC.

The V and J genes are TRBV3-1 (or the pseudogene TRBV3-2) and TRBJ1-3, with D unclear. This CDR3 is built from 11 residues. V lost 1 base and J lost 5, with 0 bases in between. Per germline, CDR1 LGHDT and CDR2 YNNKEL (reference sequence). The CDR3 DNA reads TGTGCCAGCAGCCAAGGAAACACCATATATTTT. It translates to CASSQGNTIYF.

The genes are TRBV28 and TRBJ2-1, with D possibly being TRBD1 or TRBD2 (5 bases each). V lost 1 base and J lost 4, with 11 bases in between. Germline V CDR1 and CDR2: MDHEN, SYDVKM. This CDR3 spans 15 amino acids. The CDR3 DNA reads as TGTGCCAGCAGTTTATTTCGGGACGCATACAATGAGCAGTTCTTC. Translating gives CASSLFRDAYNEQFF.

The genes are TRBV3-1 (or the pseudogene TRBV3-2) and TRBJ2-1; D assignment may be TRBD1 or TRBD2 (5 bases each). This CDR3 has 14 amino acids. Germline CDR1 is LGHDT and CDR2 is YNNKEL (reference sequence). V was shortened by 1 base and J by 9 bases, with 13 bases between the two germline ends. The DNA for the CDR3 is TGTGCCAGCAGCCAAGCTAGAGGGGCAAGTGAGCAGTTCTTC. Its protein product is CASSQARGASEQFF.

The rearrangement uses TRBV5-1 and TRBJ1-3; D unresolved. The V gene's germline CDR1 is SGHRS and CDR2 YFSETQ. The CDR3 length is 15 residues. The V end was cut by 1 base, the J end by 3 bases, with 11 bases between. The CDR3 DNA follows: TGCGCCAGCAGCTTGACCGGCCTCCGTGGAAACACCATATATTTT. Translation gives CASSLTGLRGNTIYF.

The V gene is TRBV5-1, the J gene TRBJ1-2; 10 nucleotides match TRBD1. Germline CDR1 reads SGHRS; CDR2 reads YFSETQ. V lost 4 bases, J lost 2 bases, and 2 bases stayed unmatched. The CDR3 runs to 14 residues. This CDR3 reads CASSPTGGNYGYTF. CDR3 bases: TGCGCCAGCAGCCCGACAGGGGGCAACTATGGCTACACCTTC.

This clone was picked up one time. The chain recombines TRBV7-6 with TRBJ1-4; TRBD1 might be the D (5 bases). The CDR3 sequence is 15 residues long. The V gene lost 7 bases and the J gene lost 3 bases, with 15 bases spanning the gap. The germline gives CDR1 SGHVS, CDR2 FNYEAQ. The CDR3 is CASTVGGGANEKLFF. In DNA form, the CDR3 reads TGTGCCAGCACCGTCGGTGGGGGAGCTAATGAAAAACTGTTTTTT.

The gene calls are TRBV12-3 or TRBV12-4 and TRBJ2-1; no firm D call. The CDR3 sequence is 12 residues long. V was shortened by 4 bases and J by 10 bases, with 11 bases between the two germline ends. The CDR3 loop is CASSSILWEQFF. CDR3 sequence (DNA): TGTGCCAGCAGTTCAATCCTTTGGGAGCAGTTCTTC.

The J gene is TRBJ2-1, the V gene TRBV27, with D perhaps matching TRBD1 (6 bases). CDR3 size: 15 residues. The V gene's germline CDR1 is MNHEY and CDR2 SMNVEV (reference sequence). Deletions cut 4 bases from V and 4 bases from J, with 14 bases between. Here the CDR3 reads CASSSYRDLYNEQFF. CDR3 DNA: TGTGCCAGCAGTTCCTACAGGGACCTATACAATGAGCAGTTCTTC.